This T cell receptor beta chain was profiled in a study of cytomegalovirus exposure and HLA in healthy donors (dated by TCRdb to about 2017). Describing the broader study: The 666 repertoires of the first cohort and the 120 validation repertoires were produced on the same platform, according to a later analysis. To predict cytomegalovirus infection status, the study combined high-throughput TCR immunosequencing, statistical association of individual TCRs with disease status, and machine learning. The study was designed to test whether signatures of past pathogen exposure could be identified by cataloging public T cell receptors. Besides the first cohort of 666 subjects, a separate validation cohort made up of 95 to 150 different subjects was used.

Notes on this clone: Its recognized antigen is unknown. No base quality values were provided; no much bigger clone lies one nucleotide off.

Library creation used the immunoSEQ multiplex PCR assay. Processing in the source paper ran as follows. A statistical classification framework was developed to diagnose cytomegalovirus status using the catalog of TCR beta chain sequences. TCRdb took over this immuneACCESS table, retaining in-frame rearrangements with V and J assigned. Such tables are incomplete; in checked studies, under half of the missing clones stem from an unresolved V gene, and the remainder is unexplained. The V and J calls and the clone size are those of that table, but D and trimming were determined from the DNA. This sample lists over 100,000 clones; approximately 90% were detected once. The ten largest clones capture about 6.9% of the sample. Beyond this particular receptor, the publication reports: It was suggested by the authors that the approach could potentially be generalized to other disease states and immunological phenotypes. In vitro tests confirmed that a few of the cytomegalovirus-associated TCR beta chains recognize cytomegalovirus antigens. The validation cohort had no HLA typing available for a later analysis, so co-occurrence within that cohort was assessed over all 120 or so repertoires. While some public TCRs were present in many individuals, most TCR sequences turned up only very rarely across donors. In a later analysis, TCRs clustered in the first cohort were found to also tend to co-occur in the roughly 130 validation repertoires, with approximately 95% of cluster scores above 0. The classifier was reported to diagnose cytomegalovirus status with high specificity and sensitivity in both the original cohort and the validation cohort. The study listed 150 to 200 TCR beta chains as associated with cytomegalovirus.

The donors belonged to the validation cohort of about 130 subjects, which was separate from the approximately 700-subject first cohort. Relative to germline, V is missing 3 bases and J is missing 9 bases, with 8 bases of the junction outside any gene match. Based on the germline V gene (reference sequence), the CDR1 and CDR2 sequences are LNHDA and SQIVND. The cysteine opens and the phenylalanine closes a CDR3 of 15 amino acids. The kept DNA is CDR3 alone, 45 bases in frame from the first base. The sequenced sample consisted of PBMCs. The chain employs TRBV19 and TRBJ1-6; TRBD1 matches 7 bases in the middle. The clonotype was recovered from a young woman in good health and CMV-seropositive. The nucleotide sequence is given as TGTGCCAGTAGTATTCCGGGACAGTTAGCTTCACCCCTCCACTTT. Its amino acids are CASSIPGQLASPLHF.